This TCR beta chain was identified during a study of tissue T cells after allogeneic stem cell transplantation. Study-level information: Of the grafts for graft-versus-host disease patients, several were unmodified and three CD34-selected. Study-wide findings and caveats: Anatomically similar tissues had similar TCR repertoires within each patient.

Steroid-refractory graft-versus-host disease after allogeneic hematopoietic cell transplant qualified adults for prospective research-autopsy enrollment. The junction had 15 bases not matched to a gene; V was cut back by 4 bases and J by 6 bases. The germline V gene encodes CDR1 MNHEY and CDR2 SMNVEV (reference sequence). This CDR3 has 18 residues. This clone occurred a few times. Its antigen is undetermined. Sequencing of TCRbeta CDR3 at survey depth gave sequences and template counts. Clones were sequenced by immunoSEQ multiplex PCR, and TCRdb holds only the in-frame ones, with some missing. This sample has around 2,700 clones; roughly 60% occur once, and the top ten carry about 16%.

The clonotype comes from a male patient of 60 years or more with steroid-refractory graft-versus-host disease after an allogeneic stem cell transplant. Among the T cells, some may be from the graft donor. This chain links TRBV27 with TRBJ1-6; 7 positions agree with TRBD1. The starting material was ascending colon tissue, obtained at autopsy. CDR3 region: CASSSVYPRDRLNSPLHF. The CDR3 nucleotides are TGTGCCAGCAGTTCCGTATACCCCCGGGACAGACTTAATTCACCCCTCCACTTT.